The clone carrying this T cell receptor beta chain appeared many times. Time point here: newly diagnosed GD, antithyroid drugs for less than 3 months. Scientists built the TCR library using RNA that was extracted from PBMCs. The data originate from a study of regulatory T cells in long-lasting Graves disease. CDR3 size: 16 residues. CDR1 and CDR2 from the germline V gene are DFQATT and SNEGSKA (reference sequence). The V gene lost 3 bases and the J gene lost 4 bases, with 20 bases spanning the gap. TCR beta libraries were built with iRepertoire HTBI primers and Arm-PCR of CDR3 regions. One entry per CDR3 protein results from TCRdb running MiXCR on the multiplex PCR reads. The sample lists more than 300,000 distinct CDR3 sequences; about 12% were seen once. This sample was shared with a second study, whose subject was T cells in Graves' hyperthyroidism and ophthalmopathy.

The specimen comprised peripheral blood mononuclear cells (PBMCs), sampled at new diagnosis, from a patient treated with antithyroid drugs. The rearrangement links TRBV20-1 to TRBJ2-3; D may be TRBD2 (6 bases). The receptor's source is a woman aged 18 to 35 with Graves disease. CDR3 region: CSASPEAGRRADTQYF. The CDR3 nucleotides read TGCAGTGCTAGCCCGGAAGCGGGTCGGAGGGCAGATACGCAGTATTTT.